This entry lists 21 T cell receptor beta chains sequenced from one sample in a study of blood T cell repertoires in COVID-19 (dated by TCRdb to 2019 to 2021). The library was obtained by the immunoSEQ multiplex PCR assay. This is the immuneACCESS table as TCRdb keeps it, with only in-frame sequences that have V and J called. A part of the clones is gone; compared with another copy, unresolved V genes explain less than half, and the rest is unexplained. Here the sample has under 200,000 clones; approximately 86% occur a single time. About 5% of the sample belongs to the ten largest clones. Source material: PBMCs or T cells enriched from blood (not recorded which). The receptors come from an older woman with acute COVID-19.

The V call is TRBV7-8, the J call TRBJ1-2; D might be TRBD1 (5 bases). The V gene lost 5 bases and the J gene lost 3 bases, with 10 bases spanning the gap. Germline V gene data show CDR1 as SGHVS and CDR2 as FQNEAQ. This CDR3 has 13 residues. The CDR3 sequence is CASSEDTYYGYTF. The CDR3 bases are TGTGCCAGCAGCGAGGACACTTACTATGGCTACACCTTC.

This clone was counted once. The chain combines TRBV30 with TRBJ1-4; maybe TRBD1 (6 bases). This CDR3 region has 14 residues. Per germline, CDR1 GTSNPN and CDR2 SVGIG (reference sequence). Trimming took off 3 bases at V and 0 bases at J, with 8 bases between the two ends. CDR3 protein: CAWRQGTTNEKLFF. CDR3 bases: TGTGCCTGGAGGCAGGGGACAACTAATGAAAAACTGTTTTTT.

The rearrangement uses TRBV18 and TRBJ1-5, with 10 bases that match TRBD1. The CDR3 sequence is 15 residues long. Germline V gene lookup returns CDR1 KGHSH and CDR2 LQKENI. Germline trimming cut 4 bases from V and 5 bases from J; bases unmatched to any gene: 5. The CDR3 is CASSQTGTGDQPQHF. In DNA form, the CDR3 reads TGTGCCAGCTCACAGACCGGGACAGGGGATCAGCCCCAGCATTTT.

This rearrangement joins TRBV7-2 to TRBJ1-4; TRBD1 is a possible D gene (5 bases). Germline assignment: CDR1 SGHTA and CDR2 FQGNSA. The V and J ends lost 2 bases and 5 bases respectively, with 12 bases between them. The CDR3 length is 15 residues. The CDR3 region is CASSLQGGHNEKLFF. The CDR3 coding sequence is TGTGCCAGCAGCTTACAGGGAGGGCACAATGAAAAACTGTTTTTT.

This chain joins TRBV19 and TRBJ1-2, with D perhaps matching TRBD1 (5 bases). Trimming pared 11 bases from V and 8 bases from J, leaving 21 bases between. Germline CDR1 is LNHDA and CDR2 is SQIVND (reference sequence). The CDR3 totals 13 residues. The CDR3 here is CAPRRREPRGYTF. CDR3 sequence (DNA): TGTGCCCCAAGGCGCAGGGAACCTCGGGGCTACACCTTC.

The rearrangement uses TRBV4-3 and TRBJ1-1, with 7 bases lining up with TRBD1. This CDR3 is built from 14 residues. V was clipped by 4 bases and J by 4 bases; unmatched bases: 6. Per germline, CDR1 LGHNA and CDR2 YSLEER. For the CDR3, the DNA is TGCGCCAGCAGCCTGAGGACAGGAACCACTGAAGCTTTCTTT. Protein: CASSLRTGTTEAFF.

The V call is TRBV10-1, the J call TRBJ2-7; 11 bases match TRBD2. J gave up 3 bases and V 4 bases, and 17 bases lay outside the gene matches. CDR3 length: 19 residues. CDR1 is WNHNN and CDR2 is SYGVQD in the germline V gene (reference sequence). CDR3 nucleotides: TGCGCCAGCAGTGCCACCCCCGGGACTAGCGGAATGACATTCTACGAGCAGTACTTC. It is translated as CASSATPGTSGMTFYEQYF.

The chain carries TRBV4-3 and TRBJ2-3; 10 bases are shared with TRBD2. The germline V gene has CDR1 LGHNA and CDR2 YSLEER. The CDR3 is 20 amino acids. Losses at the gene ends were 0 bases for V and 7 bases for J; bases not matched to a gene: 19. In DNA form, the CDR3 reads TGCGCCAGCAGCCAAGATTGGGCTAGCGGGAGTGGAGAGGGGGGGTATACGCAGTATTTT. It yields the protein CASSQDWASGSGEGGYTQYF.

The CDR3 DNA sequence: TGTGCCAGCAGTTCCATTGTGACAGGGATTAACATTCAGTACTTC. Protein product: CASSSIVTGINIQYF. This chain connects TRBV11-2 to TRBJ2-4, with 7 bases fitting TRBD1. The ends lost 6 bases at V and 7 bases at J; junction bases unmatched: 12. Germline assignment: CDR1 SGHAT and CDR2 FQNNGV. The CDR3 covers 15 residues. Full variable domain (rest looked up from reference TRBV11-2 and TRBJ2-4): EAGVAQSPRYKIIEKRQSVAFWCNPISGHATLYWYQQILGQGPKLLIQFQNNGVVDDSQLPKDRFSAERLKGVDSTLKIQPAKLEDSAVYLCASSSIVTGINIQYFGAGTRLSVL.

The chain couples TRBV13 to TRBJ2-7; D is perhaps TRBD1 (6 bases). This CDR3 spans 14 amino acids. The V gene lost 5 bases and the J gene lost 0 bases, with 11 bases spanning the gap. Germline V lookup: CDR1 PRHDT, CDR2 FYEKMQ (reference sequence). CDR3 in DNA: TGTGCCAGCAGCCCACGGGACACCTCCTACGAGCAGTACTTC. Protein product: CASSPRDTSYEQYF.

The chain links TRBV6-4 to TRBJ2-1; D is undetermined. Germline CDR1 MRHNA, CDR2 SNTAGT. Trimming pared 2 bases from V and 9 bases from J, leaving 14 bases between. The CDR3 is 14 amino acids. CDR3 loop: CASSDLKPFGEQFF. The DNA for the CDR3 is TGTGCCAGCAGTGACCTAAAGCCCTTCGGTGAGCAGTTCTTC.

The rearrangement joins TRBV3-1 (or the pseudogene TRBV3-2) to TRBJ1-2; D uncertain. The CDR3 consists of 15 residues. The germline V gene has CDR1 LGHDT and CDR2 YNNKEL (reference sequence). With 0 bases removed from V and 6 bases from J, the gap between germline ends came to 14 bases. The CDR3 loop is CASSQEGRENNGYTF. The CDR3 coding sequence is TGTGCCAGCAGCCAAGAGGGGAGAGAGAACAATGGCTACACCTTC.

The chain links TRBV18 to TRBJ2-3; D call uncertain. The CDR3 totals 14 residues. V lost 6 bases and J 2 bases, leaving 12 bases between the germline ends. The germline CDR1 and CDR2 sequences are KGHSH and LQKENI. CDR3 sequence (DNA): TGTGCCAGCTCCCAAAGACTTAACACAGATACGCAGTATTTT. It translates to CASSQRLNTDTQYF. Together with reference TRBV18 and TRBJ2-3, the CDR3 gives the full variable domain: NAGVMQNPRHLVRRRGQEARLRCSPMKGHSHVYWYRQLPEEGLKFMVYLQKENIIDESGMPKERFSAEFPKEGPSILRIQQVVRGDSAAYFCASSQRLNTDTQYFGPGTRLTVL.

This clone showed up just a few times. This rearrangement joins TRBV19 to TRBJ1-2; D may be TRBD1 (5 bases). CDR1 and CDR2 (germline): LNHDA, SQIVND (reference sequence). The CDR3 loop spans 13 amino acids. The V and J ends lost 7 bases and 3 bases respectively, with 12 bases between them. The DNA for the CDR3 is TGTGCCAGTAAAGGGGTCGGTCACTATGGCTACACCTTC. Translating gives CASKGVGHYGYTF.

The chain joins TRBV19 to TRBJ2-3, with unresolved D. Per the germline V gene, CDR1 is LNHDA and CDR2 is SQIVND (reference sequence). V dropped 6 bases and J dropped 1 base, with 17 bases sitting between them. This CDR3 has 16 amino acids. CDR3 loop: CASSPRPDIRTDTQYF. In DNA form, the CDR3 reads TGTGCCAGTAGCCCTCGTCCCGACATTCGCACAGATACGCAGTATTTT.

The chain recombines TRBV6-2 or TRBV6-3 with TRBJ2-5, with 7 bases aligning to TRBD1. The V segment lost 7 bases and the J segment 5 bases; nucleotides outside the gene matches: 10. This CDR3 contains 14 residues. In germline, CDR1 is MNHEY, CDR2 SVGEGT. CDR3 sequence reads: CASNPRRGIETQYF. In DNA, the CDR3 is TGTGCCAGCAACCCCCGCAGGGGGATCGAGACCCAGTACTTC.

The genes are TRBV7-8 and TRBJ1-4; D is unresolved. The V and J ends lost 3 bases and 0 bases respectively, with 5 bases between them. CDR1 SGHVS and CDR2 FQNEAQ come from the germline V gene. CDR3 length: 14 residues. The CDR3, as DNA: TGTGCCAGCAGCTTCTTAGCAACTAATGAAAAACTGTTTTTT. This encodes CASSFLATNEKLFF. Drawing the rest from reference TRBV7-8 and TRBJ1-4, the complete variable domain is GAGVSQSPRYKVAKRGQDVALRCDPISGHVSLFWYQQALGQGPEFLTYFQNEAQLDKSGLPSDRFFAERPEGSVSTLKIQRTQQEDSAVYLCASSFLATNEKLFFGSGTQLSVL.

The genes are TRBV4-2 and TRBJ2-3, with D possibly being TRBD1 (5 bases). CDR1 and CDR2 (germline): LGHNA, YNFKEQ. The CDR3 covers 15 residues. Trimming removed 0 bases at V and 2 bases at J, with 9 bases between. CDR3 amino acids: CASSQEQGFTDTQYF. CDR3 nucleotides: TGTGCCAGCAGCCAAGAGCAGGGCTTCACAGATACGCAGTATTTT.

The rearrangement links TRBV3-1 (or the pseudogene TRBV3-2) to TRBJ1-6; possibly TRBD1 for D (5 bases). V lost 0 bases and J lost 7, with 19 bases in between. The CDR3 loop spans 18 amino acids. In germline, CDR1 is LGHDT, CDR2 YNNKEL (reference sequence). This chain's CDR3 is CASSQEVPGKRRNSPLHF. Written as DNA, the CDR3 is TGTGCCAGCAGCCAAGAAGTCCCAGGGAAGAGGAGAAATTCACCCCTCCACTTT.

For this clone: One junction end disagrees with the germline gene, perhaps due to a read error. This sequence joins TRBV11-2 and TRBJ1-2; no firm D call. The CDR3 covers 13 residues. Per the germline V gene, CDR1 is SGHAT and CDR2 is FQNNGV. CDR3 residues: CASTLTGLAGYTF. The CDR3 DNA reads TGTGCCAGCACCTTAACCGGACTTGCTGGCTACACCTTC.

This clone was detected once. J is TRBJ1-1 and V is TRBV6-5; D uncertain. The germline gives CDR1 MNHEY, CDR2 SVGAGI. This CDR3 region has 12 residues. Trimming stripped 6 bases from V and 4 bases from J, with 9 bases between. CDR3 bases: TGTGCCAGCAGCCGGGAGGGCACTGAAGCTTTCTTT. This gives the protein CASSREGTEAFF.